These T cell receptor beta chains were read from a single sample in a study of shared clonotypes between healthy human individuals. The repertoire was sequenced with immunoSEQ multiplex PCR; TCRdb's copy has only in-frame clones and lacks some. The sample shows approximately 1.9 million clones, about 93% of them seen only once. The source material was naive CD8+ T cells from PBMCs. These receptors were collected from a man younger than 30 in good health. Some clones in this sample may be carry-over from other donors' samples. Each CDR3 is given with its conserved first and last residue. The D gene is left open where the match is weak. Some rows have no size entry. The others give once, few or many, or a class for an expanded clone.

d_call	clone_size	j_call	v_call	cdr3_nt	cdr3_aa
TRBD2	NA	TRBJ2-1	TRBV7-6	TGTGCCAGCAGCCCTAGCGGGAGAGACAATGAGCAGTTCTTC	CASSPSGRDNEQFF
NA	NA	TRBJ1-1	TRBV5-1	TGCGCCAGCAGCCCAAGGGGGGGCCCAAACACTGAAGCTTTCTTT	CASSPRGGPNTEAFF
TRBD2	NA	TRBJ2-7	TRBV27	TGTGCCAGCAGTACCCTCCTGGCGGGGGGCGAGCAGTACTTC	CASSTLLAGGEQYF
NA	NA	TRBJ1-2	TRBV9	TGTGCCAGCAGCGTGGCTTTGGGGGCAGACTATGGCTACACCTTC	CASSVALGADYGYTF
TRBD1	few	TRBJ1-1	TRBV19	TGTGCCAGTATCTCCGACAGGGTCACTGAAGCTTTCTTT	CASISDRVTEAFF
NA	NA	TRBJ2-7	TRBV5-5	TGTGCCAGCAGCGGCGACAGTTCGGTCGAGCAGTACTTC	CASSGDSSVEQYF
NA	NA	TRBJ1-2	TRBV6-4	TGTGCCAGCAGTCTCAGACGGAAAAATGGCTACACCTTC	CASSLRRKNGYTF
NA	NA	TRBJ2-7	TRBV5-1	TGCGCCAGCAGCTTGGCTGCGGGAACCTCCTACGAGCAGTACTTC	CASSLAAGTSYEQYF
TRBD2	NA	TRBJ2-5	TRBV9	TGTGCCAGCAGCCCGAGACCTAGCGGGATGTACCAAGAGACCCAGTACTTC	CASSPRPSGMYQETQYF
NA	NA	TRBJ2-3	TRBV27	TGTGCCAGCAGTCCTCGAGTATCAGATACGCAGTATTTT	CASSPRVSDTQYF
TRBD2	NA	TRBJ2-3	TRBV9	TGTGCCAGCAGCGTAGGTGTCGGGAGGACGGATACGCAGTATTTT	CASSVGVGRTDTQYF
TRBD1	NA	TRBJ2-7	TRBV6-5	TGTGCCAGCAGCTATGGGACAGGGGGGGCCTACGAGCAGTACTTC	CASSYGTGGAYEQYF
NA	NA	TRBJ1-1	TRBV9	TGTGCCAGCAGCGTAACCGGGATGGGGACTGAAGCTTTCTTT	CASSVTGMGTEAFF
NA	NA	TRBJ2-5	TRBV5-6	TGTGCCAGCAGCCCTCGGGCGTCGGGGCAAGAGACCCAGTACTTC	CASSPRASGQETQYF
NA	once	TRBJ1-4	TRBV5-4	TGTGCCAGCAGCTTGGGACAGATAGCAACTAATGAAAAACTGTTTTTT	CASSLGQIATNEKLFF
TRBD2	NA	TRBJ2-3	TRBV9	TGTGCCAGCAGCCATCCGAAGCGGCCTGGGGGGGTAGATACGCAGTATTTT	CASSHPKRPGGVDTQYF
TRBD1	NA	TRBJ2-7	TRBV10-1	TGCGCCAGCAGTGAAGGTCCCGGGACAGGGTCCTACGAGCAGTACTTC	CASSEGPGTGSYEQYF
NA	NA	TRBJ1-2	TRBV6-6	TGTGCCAGCAGTTTTTTCCAGGCTGCGGTATATGGCTACACCTTC	CASSFFQAAVYGYTF
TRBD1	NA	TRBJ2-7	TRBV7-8	TGTGCCAGCAGCCCCAACAGGGGCCAGACCTACGAGCAGTACTTC	CASSPNRGQTYEQYF
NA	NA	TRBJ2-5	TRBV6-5	TGTGCCAGCAATCCAGGGGTGACAGGTACAGAGACCCAGTACTTC	CASNPGVTGTETQYF
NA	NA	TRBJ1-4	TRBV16	TGTGCCAGCAGCCAAGGTGGTTATGAAAAACTGTTTTTT	CASSQGGYEKLFF
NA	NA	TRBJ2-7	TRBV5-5	TGTGCCAGCACCCTGGGGAGCTTCTACGAGCAGTACTTC	CASTLGSFYEQYF
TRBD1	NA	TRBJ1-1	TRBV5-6	TGTGCCAGCAGCCAGGGGGACACTGAAGCTTTCTTT	CASSQGDTEAFF
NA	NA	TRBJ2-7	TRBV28	TGTGCCAGCAGTCCTCCGGGACAAGTCGAGCAGTACTTC	CASSPPGQVEQYF
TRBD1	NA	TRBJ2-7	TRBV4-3	TGCGCCAGCAGCCAAGATGATACAGGGGGAACTCCCTACGAGCAGTACTTC	CASSQDDTGGTPYEQYF
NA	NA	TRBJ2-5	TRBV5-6	TGTGCCAGCAGTAGAGCGGGTACCGAAGAGACCCAGTACTTC	CASSRAGTEETQYF
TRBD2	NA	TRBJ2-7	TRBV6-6	TGTGCCAGCAGTTACGGGACTATCGGGGAGCAGTACTTC	CASSYGTIGEQYF
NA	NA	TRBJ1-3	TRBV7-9	TGTGCCAGCAGTCCCAGAGACATCCTCTCTGGAAACACCATATATTTT	CASSPRDILSGNTIYF
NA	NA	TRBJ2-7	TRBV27	TGTGCCAGCAGCGCCGGGAGAACCTACGAGCAGTACTTC	CASSAGRTYEQYF
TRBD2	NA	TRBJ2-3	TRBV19	TGTGCCAGTGCCCTCCTAGCGGGAGTTAATACAGATACGCAGTATTTT	CASALLAGVNTDTQYF
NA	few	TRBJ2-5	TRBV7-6	TGTGCCAGCAGCTTAGAAGGGACCCAGTACTTC	CASSLEGTQYF
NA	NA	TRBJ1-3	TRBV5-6	TGTGCCAGCAGCCGACGGGTTCCGGCACTCTCTGGAAACACCATATATTTT	CASSRRVPALSGNTIYF
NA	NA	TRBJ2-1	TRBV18	TGTGCCAGCTCACCGATCGGCGGGATAGGGAACAATGAGCAGTTCTTC	CASSPIGGIGNNEQFF
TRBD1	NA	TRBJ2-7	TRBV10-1	TGCGCCAGCAGTGAGGGGACAGGGTACGAGCAGTACTTC	CASSEGTGYEQYF
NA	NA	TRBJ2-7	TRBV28	TGTGCCAGCAGTTTATCGGGGTTTGTCTACGAGCAGTACTTC	CASSLSGFVYEQYF
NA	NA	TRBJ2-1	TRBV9	TGTGCCAGCAGCGTAGGGTTGGGTGGGAGATACAATGAGCAGTTCTTC	CASSVGLGGRYNEQFF
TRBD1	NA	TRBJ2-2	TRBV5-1	TGCGCCAGCAGCATAACCCGACAGGGGTTGGACACCGGGGAGCTGTTTTTT	CASSITRQGLDTGELFF
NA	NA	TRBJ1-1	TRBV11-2	TGTGCCAGCAGCTTAGATCTGGGCTTCACTGAAGCTTTCTTT	CASSLDLGFTEAFF
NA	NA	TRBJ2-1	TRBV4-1	TGCGCCAGCAGCTCGGTAGGGGCAGGGTTCGACAATGAGCAGTTCTTC	CASSSVGAGFDNEQFF
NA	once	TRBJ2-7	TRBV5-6	TGTGCCAGCAGCTGGGGACCGGCTTTGGAGCAGTACTTC	CASSWGPALEQYF
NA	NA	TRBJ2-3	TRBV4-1	TGCGCCAGCAGCCAGTCCTTTCCGGGACCGACCACAGATACGCAGTATTTT	CASSQSFPGPTTDTQYF
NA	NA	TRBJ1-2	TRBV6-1	TGTGCCAGCAGTGAAAACAGGGTGCCTTGGGGCTACACCTTC	CASSENRVPWGYTF
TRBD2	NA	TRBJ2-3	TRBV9	TGTGCCAGCAGCTGGGGCAGACTAGCGGGAAGCACAGATACGCAGTATTTT	CASSWGRLAGSTDTQYF
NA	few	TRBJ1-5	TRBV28	TGTGCCAGCAGTTTTCTCAGTGAGAGCAATCAGCCCCAGCATTTT	CASSFLSESNQPQHF
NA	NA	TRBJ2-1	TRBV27	TGTGCCAGCAGGTCAAGGGGAGCGTCCTACAATGAGCAGTTCTTC	CASRSRGASYNEQFF
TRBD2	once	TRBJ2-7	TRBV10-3	TGTGCCATCAGGCGAGCGGGAGATGAGTACGAGCAGTACTTC	CAIRRAGDEYEQYF
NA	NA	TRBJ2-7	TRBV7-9	TGTGCCAGCAGCTTAGGACGGAATCCCTACGAGCAGTACTTC	CASSLGRNPYEQYF
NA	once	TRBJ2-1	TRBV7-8	TGTGCCAGCAGCTTAAGGCCAAGCTCCTACAATGAGCAGTTCTTC	CASSLRPSSYNEQFF
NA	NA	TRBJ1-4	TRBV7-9	TGTGCCAGCAGCGCGACTGGAGCTAATGAAAAACTGTTTTTT	CASSATGANEKLFF
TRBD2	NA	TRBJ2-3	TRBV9	TGTGCCAGCAGCGCAGGACTAGCGGGAACGGATACGCAGTATTTT	CASSAGLAGTDTQYF
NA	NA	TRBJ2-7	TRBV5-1	TGCGCCAGCAGCTTGGCTCCAGGGCACGAGCAGTACTTC	CASSLAPGHEQYF
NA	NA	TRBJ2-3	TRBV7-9	TGTGCCAGCAGCTTAGACGGATCAGATACGCAGTATTTT	CASSLDGSDTQYF
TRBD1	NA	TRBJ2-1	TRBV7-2	TGTGCCAGCAGCTTTGGGGCAGGGGGTGCCTACAATGAGCAGTTCTTC	CASSFGAGGAYNEQFF
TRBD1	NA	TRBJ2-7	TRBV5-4	TGTGCCAGCAGCTTGGGGACAGGGGGACCCTACGAGCAGTACTTC	CASSLGTGGPYEQYF
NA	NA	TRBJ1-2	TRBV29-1	TGCAGCGTTGAGGAGGGGCCCGCTACTAACTATGGCTACACCTTC	CSVEEGPATNYGYTF